The source of this T cell receptor (beta chain) is a study of regulatory T cells in long-lasting Graves disease (dated by TCRdb to the early 2020s). At the level of the whole study: Patients with newly diagnosed Graves' disease had been on antithyroid drugs for under 3 months. The study was conducted in China and was registered as a clinical trial. Patients with persistent Graves' disease were compared with patients with newly diagnosed Graves' disease using TCR sequencing and RNA sequencing of peripheral blood. A total of 33 samples underwent TCR sequencing, from about 13 patients with persistent Graves' disease and roughly 20 patients with newly diagnosed Graves' disease.

Broader findings and caveats from the paper: Only peripheral blood was studied, because thyroid tissue, the primary lesion, was inaccessible. As a limitation, the authors acknowledged that the small sample size may reduce accuracy. Preferential use of TRBV28, TRBJ1-2 and TRBJ2-5 was observed in persistent disease, whereas TRBV20-1 and TRBJ2-1 were favored in newly diagnosed disease. Persistent Graves' disease patients showed lower TCR Shannon entropy and fewer highly expanded clones than newly diagnosed patients, suggesting clonal expansion. A larger number of public clonotypes was shared among persistent patients (approximately 3,000) than among newly diagnosed patients (approximately 1,000). Sequencing and analysis were restricted to the TCR beta chain.

In the paper's terms, the time point label means: newly diagnosed GD, antithyroid drugs for less than 3 months. For both TCR sequencing and RNA sequencing, RNA was extracted from PBMCs using TRIzol. The diagnosis of Graves' disease was made according to American Thyroid Association guidelines. Patients were recruited from an endocrinology department in Xi'an, China. Each patient gave about 9.1 milliliters of peripheral blood, collected in an EDTA anticoagulant tube. Ficoll Paque Plus density gradient separation was used to isolate PBMCs, and no further T cell sorting was done. An Agilent 2100 Bioanalyzer and agarose gel were used to check RNA quality, while a NanoDrop 2000 measured RNA concentration. Comments on this clonotype: The antigen this receptor binds is unknown. This may be a read error: a much more frequent sequence differs by one nucleotide.

As encoded in the germline V gene, CDR1 is ENHRY while CDR2 is SYGVKD. Reading from cysteine to phenylalanine, the CDR3 counts 16 amino acids. Here the CDR3 DNA is all that survives: 48 bases in frame from base 1. Trimming takes 3 bases off V and 0 bases off J; junction bases not matched to a gene: 8. Libraries were built with multiplex PCR. These reads were obtained on an Illumina HiSeq 4000. To build TCR beta libraries, CDR3 regions were amplified by Arm-PCR using iRepertoire HTBI primers. Gel purification was performed on PCR products prior to sequencing. The study's own analysis went as follows. Gene usage analysis of CDR3 amino acid clonotypes relied on the 60 or so TRBV and 14 TRBJ segments identified across samples. COPE and FqMerger were used to merge filtered high-quality paired reads into contigs. BLAST was used to align contigs to IMGT TRBV, TRBD and TRBJ reference genes, with CDR3 defined following IMGT. Clonotypes above 0.1% frequency were classified as highly expanded clones. Shannon entropy served as the measure of repertoire diversity, while the Gini coefficient captured V-J evenness. A clonotype was considered public if more than one individual shared it. The raw public reads went through TCRdb reprocessing: fastp at Q25, MiXCR clone calling, in-frame beta chains kept. Records with the same CDR3 protein are collapsed into one entry carrying the most frequent genes and DNA. The V and J calls come from TCRdb's annotation, not from the publication. A total of about 220,000 distinct CDR3 sequences appear in this sample, approximately 18% of them only once. The ten biggest clones cover about 10% of the sample.

A further study also used this sample, focusing on T cells in Graves' hyperthyroidism and ophthalmopathy. As noted in the second study: A patient counted as having stable Graves' hyperthyroidism if no progression to ophthalmopathy occurred over 18 months of follow-up. Hyperthyroidism patients were newly diagnosed, with disease duration under 2 months, and aged 18 to 65 years. Exclusion was applied to patients with uncontrolled infections, other autoimmune diseases, pregnancy or lactation. Clinical symptoms, serum thyroxine and TRAb, thyroid ultrasound, and orbital computed tomography formed the basis for the diagnoses. A first-round RT-PCR of the TCR CDR3 used the HTBI primer set with the Qiagen OneStep RT-PCR kit. Most expanded thyroid clonotypes (frequency above 0.001) were also found in blood, which suggests that blood repertoires may mirror thyroid immune responses. Ophthalmopathy was separated from stable hyperthyroidism by a 13 V-J signature model, with 85% to 90% sensitivity and approximately 84% specificity obtained in cross-validation and 80%/75% obtained in testing. In validation, the model predicted progression to ophthalmopathy with 55% to 71% sensitivity and less than 80% specificity, a median of 6.5 months before onset. To identify distinguishing TCR V-J signatures, a discovery cohort of around 100 patients was used, comprising 43 with Graves' ophthalmopathy and approximately 57 with stable Graves' hyperthyroidism. Prospective prediction of ophthalmopathy was tested in an independent validation cohort of fewer than 20 hyperthyroidism patients and some 17 patients who later progressed to ophthalmopathy. The 100 discovery patients were divided at random into training and test sets in a 7:3 ratio. In addition, the study compared T-cell repertoires in thyroid tissue and in blood from 6 or 7 Graves' hyperthyroidism patients. After blood sampling, hyperthyroidism patients were treated with methimazole at a starting dose of 30 mg daily, and ophthalmopathy patients were treated with high-dose intravenous methylprednisolone. Libraries were constructed in a second round of multiplex PCR, after which size selection and purification were carried out. Libraries were sequenced paired-end with 100 bp reads on an Illumina HiSeq2000. SOAPnuke was used to process the raw data, with reads discarded if the reads contained adapters or uncalled bases, had a mean Phred below 15, or lacked an exact constant-primer or identifier match. High-quality paired reads were merged using COPE v1.2.5, and each unique nucleotide sequence was defined as a clonotype. Clonotypes were aligned to IMGT TRBV, TRBD and TRBJ reference segments using MiTCR v1.1. The analysis included only V-J combinations with a frequency above 0.0001, which together covered over 98% of the repertoires. The TCS score was defined as the ratio of F50 (clonal expansion) to E x V (chaos), calculated using BLOSUM62-based TCRdist between CDR3 peptides within each V-J. Welch's t-statistics and random forest reduced around 510 V-J features to some 14, which were used in a naive Bayes classifier (R e1071). No statistical method was used to set the sample size in advance, and investigators knew the group allocation. The paper describes TCR Vbeta CDR3 sequencing of fewer than 150 peripheral blood samples, made up of fewer than 50 ophthalmopathy patients, more than 70 hyperthyroidism patients and some 17 progressor patients.

The sequence came from a woman aged 25 to 39 with Graves disease. Donor details come from another sample of the same person, matched by shared clones. The V and J segments used are TRBV10-3 and TRBJ2-7, with TRBD1 identical over 7 junction bases. The starting material was peripheral blood mononuclear cells (PBMCs), obtained at new diagnosis, from a patient treated with antithyroid drugs. The CDR3 protein sequence reads: CAISDPGQASSYEQYF. The DNA sequence reads TGTGCCATCAGTGACCCCGGACAGGCTAGCTCCTACGAGCAGTACTTC.